Listed below are T cell receptor beta chains from one sample, sequenced in a study of T cell responses to AZD1222 COVID-19 vaccine. Using immunoSEQ multiplex PCR, the repertoire was profiled, and TCRdb retains in-frame clones only, with some absent. The sample carries around 100,000 clones, more than 75% recorded once. The specimen was peripheral blood, collected on day 0 of AZD1222 vaccination. The receptors here all came from an adult in good health. Both conserved end residues are part of each CDR3. The order of the fields is J gene, V gene, D gene, clone size, CDR3 DNA, CDR3 protein. The D gene is left open where the match is weak. Where a row states a size, it is once, few, many or the class of an expanded clone; other rows omit it.

j_call: TRBJ1-6
v_call: TRBV12-3/TRBV12-4
d_call: -
clone_size: -
cdr3_nt: TGTGCCAGCGGCAGGGAAAATTCACCCCTCCACTTT
cdr3_aa: CASGRENSPLHF

j_call: TRBJ1-2
v_call: TRBV6-5
d_call: TRBD1
clone_size: -
cdr3_nt: TGTGCCAGCAGCCGATACGGACAGGGTGGCTATGGCTACACCTTC
cdr3_aa: CASSRYGQGGYGYTF

j_call: TRBJ2-2
v_call: TRBV7-8
d_call: -
clone_size: -
cdr3_nt: TGTGCCAGCACCTTCGGGGGGCCGAACACCGGGGAGCTGTTTTTT
cdr3_aa: CASTFGGPNTGELFF

j_call: TRBJ2-1
v_call: TRBV7-2
d_call: -
clone_size: -
cdr3_nt: TGTGCCAGCAGCTTAGGCCCCATCTTAGGGACTGGCTCCTACAATGAGCAGTTCTTC
cdr3_aa: CASSLGPILGTGSYNEQFF

j_call: TRBJ2-7
v_call: TRBV10-3
d_call: -
clone_size: -
cdr3_nt: TGTGCCATCAGTGAGTTGGGGGGTGGCCTGCGGTCCTACGAGCAGTACTTC
cdr3_aa: CAISELGGGLRSYEQYF

j_call: TRBJ1-5
v_call: TRBV12-3/TRBV12-4
d_call: -
clone_size: -
cdr3_nt: TGTGCCAGCAGTTTACGTGGGCCCCAGCATTTT
cdr3_aa: CASSLRGPQHF

j_call: TRBJ2-4
v_call: TRBV18
d_call: TRBD2
clone_size: once
cdr3_nt: TGTGCCAGCTCACCACTAGCGGGACCGCTATTAGCCAAAAACATTCAGTACTTC
cdr3_aa: CASSPLAGPLLAKNIQYF

j_call: TRBJ1-3
v_call: TRBV6-5
d_call: -
clone_size: -
cdr3_nt: TGTGCCAGCAAGGGAGCCCTCTCTGGAAACACCATATATTTT
cdr3_aa: CASKGALSGNTIYF

j_call: TRBJ1-2
v_call: TRBV6-5
d_call: -
clone_size: once
cdr3_nt: TGTGCCAGCTCCCCAGGAGGATATGGCTACACCTTC
cdr3_aa: CASSPGGYGYTF

j_call: TRBJ1-4
v_call: TRBV16
d_call: TRBD1
clone_size: once
cdr3_nt: TGTGCCAGCAGCCAATCGGGGACAGCTGTTAAAAAACTGTTTTTT
cdr3_aa: CASSQSGTAVKKLFF

j_call: TRBJ2-1
v_call: TRBV27
d_call: TRBD2
clone_size: few
cdr3_nt: TGTGCCAGCAGTTGGAGCGGGAGGCTCGGCAATGAGCAGTTCTTC
cdr3_aa: CASSWSGRLGNEQFF

j_call: TRBJ2-7
v_call: TRBV7-3
d_call: TRBD1
clone_size: few
cdr3_nt: TGTGCCAGCAGCTTAACCGGGACAGGGGACTACGAGCAGTACTTC
cdr3_aa: CASSLTGTGDYEQYF

j_call: TRBJ1-2
v_call: TRBV19
d_call: -
clone_size: -
cdr3_nt: TGTGCCAGTAGGCCTTTCGGGGCATCTTCTGGGGCCGGCTATGGCTACACCTTC
cdr3_aa: CASRPFGASSGAGYGYTF

j_call: TRBJ2-5
v_call: TRBV11-2
d_call: -
clone_size: once
cdr3_nt: TGTGCCAGCAGCTTCGGCAGACAAGAGACCCAGTACTTC
cdr3_aa: CASSFGRQETQYF

j_call: TRBJ2-3
v_call: TRBV13
d_call: TRBD2
clone_size: -
cdr3_nt: TGTGCCAGCAGCTTAGTCCTAGCGGGAGGGTACGGGAGCACAGATACGCAGTATTTT
cdr3_aa: CASSLVLAGGYGSTDTQYF

j_call: TRBJ2-2
v_call: TRBV5-1
d_call: TRBD2
clone_size: -
cdr3_nt: TGCGCCAGCAGCTTGGCTGGGACTATCAACACCGGGGAGCTGTTTTTT
cdr3_aa: CASSLAGTINTGELFF

j_call: TRBJ1-1
v_call: TRBV18
d_call: TRBD1
clone_size: -
cdr3_nt: TGTGCCAGCTCGCCCGGGACAGGGGGTTTGAATACTGAAGCTTTCTTT
cdr3_aa: CASSPGTGGLNTEAFF

j_call: TRBJ1-5
v_call: TRBV7-8
d_call: TRBD1
clone_size: -
cdr3_nt: TGTGCCAGCAGCTTAGTGGGACAGGGTGGGCAGCCCCAGCATTTT
cdr3_aa: CASSLVGQGGQPQHF

j_call: TRBJ1-5
v_call: TRBV6-5
d_call: -
clone_size: -
cdr3_nt: TGTGCCAGCAGTTACCGGCGGGGGAATCAGCCCCAGCATTTT
cdr3_aa: CASSYRRGNQPQHF

j_call: TRBJ2-7
v_call: TRBV27
d_call: -
clone_size: few
cdr3_nt: TGTGCCAGCAGTCCTCTTAAACCCTACGAGCAGTACTTC
cdr3_aa: CASSPLKPYEQYF

j_call: TRBJ2-1
v_call: TRBV19
d_call: TRBD1
clone_size: -
cdr3_nt: TGTGCCAGTAGTCAGTTTTCGGGACAGGGTTACAATGAGCAGTTCTTC
cdr3_aa: CASSQFSGQGYNEQFF

j_call: TRBJ1-6
v_call: TRBV7-2
d_call: TRBD1
clone_size: -
cdr3_nt: TGTGCCAGCAGCTTAGCCACTCCCGGGACAGGGGGCGTCTCACCCCTCCACTTT
cdr3_aa: CASSLATPGTGGVSPLHF

j_call: TRBJ2-7
v_call: TRBV7-3
d_call: TRBD2
clone_size: few
cdr3_nt: TGTGCCAGCAGTCCCTTCCCCGCGGGGGAAAAACTAGCCTTC
cdr3_aa: CASSPFPAGEKLAF

j_call: TRBJ2-7
v_call: TRBV9
d_call: -
clone_size: -
cdr3_nt: TGTGCCAGCAGCCCGTTTCGCCAAAGCAACGAGCAGTACTTC
cdr3_aa: CASSPFRQSNEQYF

j_call: TRBJ1-2
v_call: TRBV7-2
d_call: -
clone_size: once
cdr3_nt: TGTGCCAGCAGCTCCCCGCCGGGAGCCTATGGCTACACCTTC
cdr3_aa: CASSSPPGAYGYTF

j_call: TRBJ1-1
v_call: TRBV6-5
d_call: -
clone_size: -
cdr3_nt: TGTGCCAGCAGTCAGCCACGGGGGGACACTGAAGCTTTCTTT
cdr3_aa: CASSQPRGDTEAFF

j_call: TRBJ2-1
v_call: TRBV7-9
d_call: TRBD2
clone_size: -
cdr3_nt: TGTGCCAGCAGCTTCAAAGCGGGAGTTGCCTACAATGAGCAGTTCTTC
cdr3_aa: CASSFKAGVAYNEQFF

j_call: TRBJ2-1
v_call: TRBV4-3
d_call: TRBD2
clone_size: -
cdr3_nt: TGCGCCAGCAGCCAAGATTCCAGCGGGACCGACAATGAGCAGTTCTTC
cdr3_aa: CASSQDSSGTDNEQFF

j_call: TRBJ1-1
v_call: TRBV3-1/TRBV3-2
d_call: TRBD1
clone_size: -
cdr3_nt: TGTGCCAGCGGAGACCGGGACAGGGGGCGCGGGAACACTGAAGCTTTCTTT
cdr3_aa: CASGDRDRGRGNTEAFF

j_call: TRBJ2-1
v_call: TRBV7-8
d_call: -
clone_size: -
cdr3_nt: TGTGCCAGCAGCTTAGACCGGGCTAGAGGTGGAGATGAGCAGTTCTTC
cdr3_aa: CASSLDRARGGDEQFF

j_call: TRBJ1-1
v_call: TRBV7-2
d_call: -
clone_size: few
cdr3_nt: TGTGCCAGCAACTTAGCAGTCCCGAGAGGGGGTGAAGCTTTCTTT
cdr3_aa: CASNLAVPRGGEAFF

j_call: TRBJ1-1
v_call: TRBV6-5
d_call: -
clone_size: -
cdr3_nt: TGTGCCAGCAGCCTTGAGATGAACACTGAAGCTTTCTTT
cdr3_aa: CASSLEMNTEAFF

j_call: TRBJ1-6
v_call: TRBV3-1/TRBV3-2
d_call: -
clone_size: -
cdr3_nt: TGTGCCAGCAGCCAAACAAGCTATAATTCACCCCTCCACTTT
cdr3_aa: CASSQTSYNSPLHF

j_call: TRBJ1-1
v_call: TRBV19
d_call: -
clone_size: -
cdr3_nt: TGTGCCAGTTCCCGTCGCCAACCTAACCGAGCTTTCTTT
cdr3_aa: CASSRRQPNRAFF

j_call: TRBJ1-2
v_call: TRBV5-1
d_call: -
clone_size: -
cdr3_nt: TGCGCCAGCAGCCCGAATCTGGGATATAGGGATGGCTACACCTTC
cdr3_aa: CASSPNLGYRDGYTF

j_call: TRBJ1-3
v_call: TRBV21-1
d_call: -
clone_size: -
cdr3_nt: TGTGCCAGCGGGATGGGGGCTAGTCTAGCTGGAAACACCATATATTTT
cdr3_aa: CASGMGASLAGNTIYF

j_call: TRBJ1-2
v_call: TRBV6-2/TRBV6-3
d_call: TRBD1
clone_size: -
cdr3_nt: TGTGCCAGCAGTGGACAGGGGATGGGCTATGGCTACACCTTC
cdr3_aa: CASSGQGMGYGYTF

j_call: TRBJ1-1
v_call: TRBV6-5
d_call: -
clone_size: -
cdr3_nt: TGTGCCAGCAGAATAGACGGGGTACCGAACACTGAAGCTTTCTTT
cdr3_aa: CASRIDGVPNTEAFF

j_call: TRBJ2-2
v_call: TRBV5-5
d_call: -
clone_size: -
cdr3_nt: TGTGCCAGCAGCTTGTTAATGACAACGAACACCGGGGAGCTGTTTTTT
cdr3_aa: CASSLLMTTNTGELFF

j_call: TRBJ2-2
v_call: TRBV5-1
d_call: TRBD1
clone_size: -
cdr3_nt: TGCGCCAGCAACCTGGGACAGTCGAACACCGGGGAGCTGTTTTTT
cdr3_aa: CASNLGQSNTGELFF

j_call: TRBJ1-3
v_call: TRBV6-4
d_call: -
clone_size: -
cdr3_nt: TGTGCCACCTATCCGGCAGGAAACACCATATATTTT
cdr3_aa: CATYPAGNTIYF

j_call: TRBJ1-2
v_call: TRBV4-3
d_call: TRBD1
clone_size: -
cdr3_nt: TGCGCCAGCAGCCAAGATGGACAGGGTAACTATGGCTACACCTTC
cdr3_aa: CASSQDGQGNYGYTF

j_call: TRBJ1-4
v_call: TRBV2
d_call: -
clone_size: few
cdr3_nt: TGTGCCAGCAGGAGGGGGAACACTAATGAAAAACTGTTTTTT
cdr3_aa: CASRRGNTNEKLFF

j_call: TRBJ1-5
v_call: TRBV3-1/TRBV3-2
d_call: -
clone_size: once
cdr3_nt: TGTGCCAGCAGCCCAGAGGGGTTAGGGCCCCAGCATTTT
cdr3_aa: CASSPEGLGPQHF

j_call: TRBJ1-2
v_call: TRBV6-2/TRBV6-3
d_call: -
clone_size: -
cdr3_nt: TGTGCCAGCAGCCCCCCTCGGGACACCATACTCTACACCTTC
cdr3_aa: CASSPPRDTILYTF

j_call: TRBJ1-2
v_call: TRBV15
d_call: TRBD1
clone_size: few
cdr3_nt: TGTGCCACCAGGCAGGGGGCGGACCCCTATGGCTACACCTTC
cdr3_aa: CATRQGADPYGYTF

j_call: TRBJ2-5
v_call: TRBV10-2
d_call: -
clone_size: -
cdr3_nt: TGCGCCACCAACCCCGGGGGCGGCGAGACCCAGTACTTC
cdr3_aa: CATNPGGGETQYF

j_call: TRBJ1-4
v_call: TRBV5-1
d_call: -
clone_size: -
cdr3_nt: TGCGCCAGCAGGTTGGGGACTTTTGTAGCTAATGAAAAACTGTTTTTT
cdr3_aa: CASRLGTFVANEKLFF

j_call: TRBJ1-1
v_call: TRBV24-1
d_call: TRBD1
clone_size: few
cdr3_nt: TGTGCCACCAGTGATTCCCGGGACAGGAACACTGAAGCTTTCTTT
cdr3_aa: CATSDSRDRNTEAFF

j_call: TRBJ2-7
v_call: TRBV29-1
d_call: TRBD2
clone_size: -
cdr3_nt: TGCAGCGCTATCACTGCGGGGTTGGGGGGGAGTGGACAGTACTTC
cdr3_aa: CSAITAGLGGSGQYF